The entry below describes one T cell receptor beta chain. No cognate antigen has been identified for it. Base quality data are lacking; no much larger clone is found one base away. Using the deep immunoSEQ assay, multiplex PCR amplified TCR CDR3 regions from genomic DNA. Extracted genomic DNA from each cell subset was spread evenly across all wells of several immunoSEQ 96-well plates, with each plate serving as a replicate. Each replicate PCR for unsorted PBMC received 300 to 350 ng genomic DNA, equal to 30,000 to 35,000 T cell genomes. Ten immunoSEQ deep assay plates were used to sequence unsorted PBMC genomic DNA. The purified libraries were quantified using a Qubit 3.0 fluorometer, sized with a Bioanalyzer 2100, and then quantified again using the KAPA Library Quantification kit. Each immunoSEQ 96-well plate was sequenced on its own single-read 150-cycle Illumina NextSeq 550 flow cell. Per the original workflow: Because the immunoSEQ output included only junctional sequences and no quality scores, the filtering could not be the same as the filtering used for full-length reads. To assign V/J genes and CDR3, sequences were annotated using PyIR, a Python wrapper for IgBLAST v1.9, with IMGT germline references. Reads were filtered out if the reads had weak V/J assignments (E-value above 1e-6), no CDR3, stop codons, out-of-frame junctions, or ambiguous translated residues. A V3J clonotype was defined by an identical inferred V gene, J gene, and CDR3 amino acid sequence. Percentage overlap between repertoires was computed as shared unique clonotypes divided by the size of the smaller repertoire. Three approaches were used to assess repertoire richness: RTK rarefaction, the Chao1 estimator, and Recon v2.1 estimates of unobserved clonotypes. TCRdb retrieved this table from immuneACCESS and kept in-frame rearrangements only. Not all clones are present; in checked studies, unresolved V genes account for under half, and no reason is known for the remainder. From that table come the V and J calls and clone size; the DNA was used to work out D and trimming. Counted in this sample were about 500,000 clones; 70% to 80% of them appeared once. The ten largest clones add up to around 12% of the sample.

This specimen belongs to a study of shared clonotypes between healthy human individuals (dated by TCRdb to 2019 to 2021). Regarding the complete study: A couple of women and a few men aged 18 to 49 years were included in the cohort. Between about 0.8 and 8.9 billion PBMCs per donor were obtained by leukapheresis. To estimate repertoire size and how much clonotypes are shared between individuals, the study performed deep sequencing of blood TCR repertoires from 4 to 6 healthy adults. To increase sequencing depth and limit assay-specific biases, different laboratories used diverse techniques to prepare libraries and sequence TCR repertoires.

V was cut back by 0 bases and J by 3 bases, leaving a gap of 9 bases between them. From cysteine to phenylalanine, the CDR3 is 14 amino acids long. Only the CDR3 part of the read is kept: 42 bases, read in frame from the first base. CDR1 and CDR2 are drawn from the germline V gene: SGHRS, YFSETQ. Healthy HIV-negative adults with no recently reported acute infections or vaccinations were included as donors. Only Caucasian adults living in Nashville, Tennessee, USA were represented among the donors. For unsorted samples, 96 million or so PBMCs were counted, and genomic DNA was extracted using the QIAamp DNA Blood Mini kit. Blood was obtained by leukapheresis, after which PBMCs were separated by Ficoll-Histopaque density gradient centrifugation and cryopreserved in liquid nitrogen vapor phase. Overall study outcomes, separate from this receptor: Sampling was limited to blood, and TCR repertoires in tissue likely differ from TCR repertoires in blood. The small number of donors limited the genetic and exposure-history diversity represented. Based on pairwise subsampling, the degree of clonotype sharing among donors was expected to be affected by sequencing depth.

Rearrangement joined TRBV5-1 to TRBJ1-2; the D region possibly corresponds to TRBD1 (5 bases align). This clonotype was obtained from a woman aged 40-49 years in good health. Some clones in this sample may be carry-over from other donors' samples. Material: PBMCs. The CDR3 region has the sequence CASSLEGKDYGYTF. The bases are TGCGCCAGCAGCTTGGAGGGGAAGGACTATGGCTACACCTTC.